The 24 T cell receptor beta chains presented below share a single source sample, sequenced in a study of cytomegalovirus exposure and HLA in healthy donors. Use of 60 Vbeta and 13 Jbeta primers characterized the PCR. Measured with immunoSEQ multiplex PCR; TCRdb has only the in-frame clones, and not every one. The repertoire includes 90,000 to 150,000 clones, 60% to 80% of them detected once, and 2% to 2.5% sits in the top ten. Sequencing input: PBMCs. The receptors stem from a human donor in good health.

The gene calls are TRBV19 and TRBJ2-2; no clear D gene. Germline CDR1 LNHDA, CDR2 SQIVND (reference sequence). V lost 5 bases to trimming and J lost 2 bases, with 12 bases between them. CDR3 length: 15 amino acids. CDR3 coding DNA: TGTGCCAGTAGTCCAATACAGATTAACACCGGGGAGCTGTTTTTT. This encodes CASSPIQINTGELFF.

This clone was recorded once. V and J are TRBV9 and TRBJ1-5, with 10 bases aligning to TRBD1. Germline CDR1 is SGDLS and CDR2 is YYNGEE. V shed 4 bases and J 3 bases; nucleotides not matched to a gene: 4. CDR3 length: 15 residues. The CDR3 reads CASSIGTGDNQPQHF. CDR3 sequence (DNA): TGTGCCAGCAGCATTGGGACAGGGGACAATCAGCCCCAGCATTTT.

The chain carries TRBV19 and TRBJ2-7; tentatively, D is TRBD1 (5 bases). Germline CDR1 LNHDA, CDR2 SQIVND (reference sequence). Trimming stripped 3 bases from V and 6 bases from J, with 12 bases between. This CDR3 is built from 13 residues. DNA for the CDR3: TGTGCCAGTAGTATTCGGAAAGGGGTCGAGCAGTACTTC. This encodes CASSIRKGVEQYF.

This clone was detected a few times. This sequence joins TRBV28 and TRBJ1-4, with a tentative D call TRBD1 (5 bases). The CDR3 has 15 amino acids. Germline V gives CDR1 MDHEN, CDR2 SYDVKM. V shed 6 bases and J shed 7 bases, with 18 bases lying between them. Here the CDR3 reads CASSLGTGVLEKLFF. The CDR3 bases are TGTGCCAGCAGCCTAGGTACGGGGGTACTTGAAAAACTGTTTTTT. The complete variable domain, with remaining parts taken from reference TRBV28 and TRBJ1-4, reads DVKVTQSSRYLVKRTGEKVFLECVQDMDHENMFWYRQDPGLGLRLIYFSYDVKMKEKGDIPEGYSVSREKKERFSLILESASTNQTSMYLCASSLGTGVLEKLFFGSGTQLSVL.

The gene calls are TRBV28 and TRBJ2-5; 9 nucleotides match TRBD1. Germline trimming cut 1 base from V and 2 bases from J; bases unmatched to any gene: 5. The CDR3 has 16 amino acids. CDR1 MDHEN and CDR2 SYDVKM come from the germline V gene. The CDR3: CASSLSGQGWQETQYF. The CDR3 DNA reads TGTGCCAGCAGTTTATCCGGACAGGGGTGGCAAGAGACCCAGTACTTC. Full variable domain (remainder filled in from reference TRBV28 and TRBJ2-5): DVKVTQSSRYLVKRTGEKVFLECVQDMDHENMFWYRQDPGLGLRLIYFSYDVKMKEKGDIPEGYSVSREKKERFSLILESASTNQTSMYLCASSLSGQGWQETQYFGPGTRLLVL.

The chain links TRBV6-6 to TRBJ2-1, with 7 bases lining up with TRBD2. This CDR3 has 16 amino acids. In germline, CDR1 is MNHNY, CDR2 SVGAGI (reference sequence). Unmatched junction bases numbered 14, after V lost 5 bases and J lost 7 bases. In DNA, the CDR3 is TGTGCCAGCAGTCTCTTGTCGGGAGGATGGGGTAATGAGCAGTTCTTC. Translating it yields CASSLLSGGWGNEQFF.

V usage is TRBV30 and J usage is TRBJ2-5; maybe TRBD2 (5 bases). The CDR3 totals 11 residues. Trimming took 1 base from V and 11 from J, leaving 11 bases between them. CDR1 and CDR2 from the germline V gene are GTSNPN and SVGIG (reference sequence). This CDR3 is CAWSDDRGQYF. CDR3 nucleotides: TGTGCCTGGAGTGACGACCGAGGGCAGTACTTC. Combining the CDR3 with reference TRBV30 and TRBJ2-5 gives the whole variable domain SQTIHQWPATLVQPVGSPLSLECTVEGTSNPNLYWYRQAAGRGLQLLFYSVGIGQISSEVPQNLSASRPQDRQFILSSKKLLLSDSGFYLCAWSDDRGQYFGPGTRLLVL.

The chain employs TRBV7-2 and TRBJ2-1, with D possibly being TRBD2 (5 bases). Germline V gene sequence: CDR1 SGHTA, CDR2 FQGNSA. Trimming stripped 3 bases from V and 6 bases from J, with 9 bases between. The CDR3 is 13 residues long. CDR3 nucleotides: TGTGCCAGCAGCTTCCTTGAGGGCAATGAGCAGTTCTTC. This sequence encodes CASSFLEGNEQFF.

The CDR3 region is CASRHWGDHNQPQHF. CDR3 sequence (DNA): TGTGCCAGCAGACATTGGGGCGACCACAATCAGCCCCAGCATTTT. The chain links TRBV27 to TRBJ1-5; TRBD1 is a possible D gene (5 bases). This CDR3 contains 15 residues. Trimming took off 6 bases at V and 3 bases at J, with 15 bases between the two ends. Germline-derived CDR1 and CDR2 are MNHEY and SMNVEV (reference sequence).

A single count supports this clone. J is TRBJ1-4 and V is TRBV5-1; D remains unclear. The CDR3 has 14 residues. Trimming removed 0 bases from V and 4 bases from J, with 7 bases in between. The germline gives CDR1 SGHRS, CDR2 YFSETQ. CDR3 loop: CASSLGLINEKLFF. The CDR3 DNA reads TGCGCCAGCAGCTTGGGGCTTATTAATGAAAAACTGTTTTTT.

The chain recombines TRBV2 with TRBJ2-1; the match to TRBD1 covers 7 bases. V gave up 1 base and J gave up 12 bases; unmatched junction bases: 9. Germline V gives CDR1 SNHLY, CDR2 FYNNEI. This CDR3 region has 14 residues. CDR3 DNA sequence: TGTGCCAGCAGTGAAGTGGTTGAGGGGGCGGGGCAGTTCTTC. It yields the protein CASSEVVEGAGQFF.

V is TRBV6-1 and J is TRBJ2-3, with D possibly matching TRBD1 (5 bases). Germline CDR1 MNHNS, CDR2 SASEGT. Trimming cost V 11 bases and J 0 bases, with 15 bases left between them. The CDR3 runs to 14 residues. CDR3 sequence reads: CAPPSDTSTDTQYF. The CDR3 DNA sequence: TGTGCCCCCCCTTCGGACACCAGCACAGATACGCAGTATTTT.

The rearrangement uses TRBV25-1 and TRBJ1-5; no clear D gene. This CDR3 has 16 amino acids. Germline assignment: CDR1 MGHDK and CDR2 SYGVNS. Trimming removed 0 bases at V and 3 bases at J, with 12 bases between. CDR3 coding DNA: TGTGCCAGCAGTGAATACGGAGGGAATTCCAATCAGCCCCAGCATTTT. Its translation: CASSEYGGNSNQPQHF.

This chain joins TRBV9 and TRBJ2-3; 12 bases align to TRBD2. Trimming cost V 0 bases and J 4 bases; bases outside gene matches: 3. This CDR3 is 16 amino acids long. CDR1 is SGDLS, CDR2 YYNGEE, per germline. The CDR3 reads CASSVASGGAADTQYF. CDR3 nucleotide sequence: TGTGCCAGCAGCGTAGCTAGCGGGGGGGCTGCAGATACGCAGTATTTT.

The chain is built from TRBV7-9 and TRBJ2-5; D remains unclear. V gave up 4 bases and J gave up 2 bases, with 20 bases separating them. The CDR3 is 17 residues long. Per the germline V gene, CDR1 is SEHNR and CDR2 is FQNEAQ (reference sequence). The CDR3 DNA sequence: TGTGCCAGCAGCTCTTTACCCGCGGTCAGCCCTCAAGAGACCCAGTACTTC. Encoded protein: CASSSLPAVSPQETQYF.

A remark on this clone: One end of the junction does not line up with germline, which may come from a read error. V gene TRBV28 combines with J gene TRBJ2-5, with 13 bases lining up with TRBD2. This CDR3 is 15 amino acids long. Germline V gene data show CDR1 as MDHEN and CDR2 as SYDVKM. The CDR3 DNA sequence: TGTGCCAGCAGCGAAACTAGCGGGGGGGAAGAGCCCCAGTACTTC. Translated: CASSETSGGEEPQYF.

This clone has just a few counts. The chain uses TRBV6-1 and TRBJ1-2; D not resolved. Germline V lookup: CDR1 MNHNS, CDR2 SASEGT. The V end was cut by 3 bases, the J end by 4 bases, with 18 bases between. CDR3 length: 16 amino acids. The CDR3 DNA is TGTGCCAGCAGTGAGGGAGGCTCTTACCCCCTCTATGGCTACACCTTC. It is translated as CASSEGGSYPLYGYTF.

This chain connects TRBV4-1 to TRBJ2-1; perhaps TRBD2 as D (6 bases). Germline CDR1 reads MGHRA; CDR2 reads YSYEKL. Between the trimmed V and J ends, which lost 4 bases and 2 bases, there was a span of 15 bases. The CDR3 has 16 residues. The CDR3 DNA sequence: TGCGCCAGCAGCCCCGGGACTCTCTTTACCTACAATGAGCAGTTCTTC. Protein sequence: CASSPGTLFTYNEQFF.

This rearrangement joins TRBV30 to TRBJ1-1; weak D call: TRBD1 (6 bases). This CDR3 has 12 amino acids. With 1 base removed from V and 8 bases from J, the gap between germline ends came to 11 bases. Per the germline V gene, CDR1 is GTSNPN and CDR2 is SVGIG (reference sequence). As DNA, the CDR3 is TGTGCCTGGAGTGACAGGGTACGGGAAGCTTTCTTT. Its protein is CAWSDRVREAFF.

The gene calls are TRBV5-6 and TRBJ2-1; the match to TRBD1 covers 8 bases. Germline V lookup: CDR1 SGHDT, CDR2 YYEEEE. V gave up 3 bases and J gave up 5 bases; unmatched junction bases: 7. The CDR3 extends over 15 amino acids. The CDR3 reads CASSSGGQVHNEQFF. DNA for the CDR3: TGTGCCAGCAGCTCCGGGGGACAGGTCCACAATGAGCAGTTCTTC.

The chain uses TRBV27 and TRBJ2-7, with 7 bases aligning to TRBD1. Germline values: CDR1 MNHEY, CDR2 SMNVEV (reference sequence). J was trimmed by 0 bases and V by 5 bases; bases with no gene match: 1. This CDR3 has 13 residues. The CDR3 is CASSRQGSYEQYF. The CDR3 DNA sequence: TGTGCCAGCAGTCGACAGGGCTCCTACGAGCAGTACTTC.

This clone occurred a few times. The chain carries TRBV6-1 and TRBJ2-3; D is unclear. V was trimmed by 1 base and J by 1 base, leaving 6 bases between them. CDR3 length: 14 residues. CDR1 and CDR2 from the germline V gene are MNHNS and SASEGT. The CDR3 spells CASSEVPGTDTQYF. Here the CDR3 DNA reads TGTGCCAGCAGTGAAGTTCCAGGCACAGATACGCAGTATTTT.

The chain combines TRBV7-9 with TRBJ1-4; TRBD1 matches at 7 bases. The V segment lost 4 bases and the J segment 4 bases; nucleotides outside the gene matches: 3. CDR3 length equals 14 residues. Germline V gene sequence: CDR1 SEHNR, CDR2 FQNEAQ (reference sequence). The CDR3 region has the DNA TGTGCCAGCAGCTCCCGACAGGGTAATGAAAAACTGTTTTTT. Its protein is CASSSRQGNEKLFF.

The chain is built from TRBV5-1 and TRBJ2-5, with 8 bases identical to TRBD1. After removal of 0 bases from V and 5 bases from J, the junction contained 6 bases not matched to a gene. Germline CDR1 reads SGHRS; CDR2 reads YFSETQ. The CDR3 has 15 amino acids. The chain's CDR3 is CASSLARQGLETQYF. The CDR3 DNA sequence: TGCGCCAGCAGCTTGGCTAGACAGGGGCTGGAGACCCAGTACTTC.